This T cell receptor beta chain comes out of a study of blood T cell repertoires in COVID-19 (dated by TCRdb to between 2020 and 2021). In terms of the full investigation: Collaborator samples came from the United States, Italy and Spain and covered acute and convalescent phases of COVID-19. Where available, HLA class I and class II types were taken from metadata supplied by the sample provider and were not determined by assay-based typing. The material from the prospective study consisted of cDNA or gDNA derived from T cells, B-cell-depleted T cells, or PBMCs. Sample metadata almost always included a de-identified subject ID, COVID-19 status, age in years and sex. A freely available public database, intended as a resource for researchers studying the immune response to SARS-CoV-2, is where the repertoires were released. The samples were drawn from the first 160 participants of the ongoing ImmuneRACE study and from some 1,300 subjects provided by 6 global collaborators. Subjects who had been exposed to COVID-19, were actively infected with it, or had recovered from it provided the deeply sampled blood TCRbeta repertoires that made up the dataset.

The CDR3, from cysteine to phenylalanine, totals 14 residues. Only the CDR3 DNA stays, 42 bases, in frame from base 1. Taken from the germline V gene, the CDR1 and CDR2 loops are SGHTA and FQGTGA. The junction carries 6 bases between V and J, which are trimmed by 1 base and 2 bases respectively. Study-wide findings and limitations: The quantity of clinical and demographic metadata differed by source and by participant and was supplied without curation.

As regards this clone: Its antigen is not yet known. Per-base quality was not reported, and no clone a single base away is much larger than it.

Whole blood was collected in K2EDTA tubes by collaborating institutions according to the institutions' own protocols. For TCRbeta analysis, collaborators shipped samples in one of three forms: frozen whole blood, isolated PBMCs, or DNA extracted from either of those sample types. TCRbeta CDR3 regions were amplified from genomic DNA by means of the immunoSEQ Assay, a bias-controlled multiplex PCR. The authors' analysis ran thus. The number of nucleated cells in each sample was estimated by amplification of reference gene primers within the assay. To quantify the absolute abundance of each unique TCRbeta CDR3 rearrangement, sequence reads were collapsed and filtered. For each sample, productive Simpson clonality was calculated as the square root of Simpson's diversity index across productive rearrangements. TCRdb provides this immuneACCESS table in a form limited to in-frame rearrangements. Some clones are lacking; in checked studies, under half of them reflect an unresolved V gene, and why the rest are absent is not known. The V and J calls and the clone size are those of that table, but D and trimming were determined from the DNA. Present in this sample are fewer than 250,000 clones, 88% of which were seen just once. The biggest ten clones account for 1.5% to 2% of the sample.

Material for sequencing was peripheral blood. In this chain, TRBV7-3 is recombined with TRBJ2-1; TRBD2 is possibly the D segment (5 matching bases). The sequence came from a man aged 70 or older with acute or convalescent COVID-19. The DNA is TGTGCCAGCAGCTTAAGCGGGCCCTACAATGAGCAGTTCTTC. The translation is CASSLSGPYNEQFF.